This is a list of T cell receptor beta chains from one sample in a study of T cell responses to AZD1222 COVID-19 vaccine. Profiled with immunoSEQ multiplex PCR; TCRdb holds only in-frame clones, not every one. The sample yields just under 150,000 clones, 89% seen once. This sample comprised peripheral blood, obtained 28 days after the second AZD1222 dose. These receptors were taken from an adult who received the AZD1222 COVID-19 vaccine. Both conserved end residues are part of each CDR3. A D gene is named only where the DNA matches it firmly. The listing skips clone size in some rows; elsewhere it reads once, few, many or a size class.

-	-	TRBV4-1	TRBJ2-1	TGCGCCAGCAGCCAAGAATTGAGGGGTGAGCAGTTCTTC	CASSQELRGEQFF
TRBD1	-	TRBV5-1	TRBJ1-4	TGCGCCAGCAGCTTGTGGGCCCCACAGGGGTCTAATGAAAAACTGTTTTTT	CASSLWAPQGSNEKLFF
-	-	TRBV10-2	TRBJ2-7	TGCGCCAGCAGTGAGTCGTTGGCGTCCCACTACGAGCAGTACTTC	CASSESLASHYEQYF
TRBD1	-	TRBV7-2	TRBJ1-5	TGTGCCAGCAGCTTAGGGACAGGGGAAAATCAGCCCCAGCATTTT	CASSLGTGENQPQHF
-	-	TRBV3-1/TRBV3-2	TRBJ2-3	TGTGCCAGCAGCCAAGCTGGGTACACAGATACGCAGTATTTT	CASSQAGYTDTQYF
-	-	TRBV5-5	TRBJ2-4	TGTGCCAGCAGCTTGGCAGGGAGCAACATTCAGTACTTC	CASSLAGSNIQYF
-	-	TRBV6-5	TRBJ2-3	TGTGCCAGCAGTTACTCGGGAGTGAAATCCACAGATACGCAGTATTTT	CASSYSGVKSTDTQYF
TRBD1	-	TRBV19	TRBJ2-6	TGTGCCAGTAGTGTTCACAGGGGGTCTGGGGCCAACGTCCTGACTTTC	CASSVHRGSGANVLTF
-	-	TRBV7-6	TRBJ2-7	TGTGCCAGCAGCTTACAGCAGGGAAACGAGCAGTACTTC	CASSLQQGNEQYF
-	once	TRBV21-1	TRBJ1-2	TGTGCCAGCAGCAAAGGACAGGGCTCGGGAACTAACTATGGCTACACCTTC	CASSKGQGSGTNYGYTF
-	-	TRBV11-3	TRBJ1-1	TGTGCCAGCAGCTTAGTTTGGGAACTGAACACTGAAGCTTTCTTT	CASSLVWELNTEAFF
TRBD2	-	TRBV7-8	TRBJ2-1	TGTGCCAGCAGCTTAGGCCCGGGACTAGCGGGTCGGGATGAGCAGTTCTTC	CASSLGPGLAGRDEQFF
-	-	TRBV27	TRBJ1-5	TGTGCCAGCGGGAATGTATGGCAGGGAGGTAGCAATCAGCCCCAGCATTTT	CASGNVWQGGSNQPQHF
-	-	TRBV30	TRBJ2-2	TGTGCCTGGAGTACCTATTTAGCCGGGGAGCTGTTTTTT	CAWSTYLAGELFF
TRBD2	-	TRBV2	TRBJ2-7	TGTGCCAGCAGTGAAGCCCTGATGGGGGAGGGAAGATCCGAGCAGTACTTC	CASSEALMGEGRSEQYF
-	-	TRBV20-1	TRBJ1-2	TGCAGTGTAGCAGCCGACTATGGCTACACCTTC	CSVAADYGYTF
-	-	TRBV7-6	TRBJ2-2	TGTGCCAGCAGCGGCTGGAACACCGGGGAGCTGTTTTTT	CASSGWNTGELFF
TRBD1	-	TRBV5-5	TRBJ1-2	TGTGCCAGCAGCCTGGGGACAGACTATGGCTACACCTTC	CASSLGTDYGYTF
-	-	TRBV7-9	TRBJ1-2	TGTGCCAGCAGCTTAGTTCGGGGGCCCAACTATGGCTACACCTTC	CASSLVRGPNYGYTF
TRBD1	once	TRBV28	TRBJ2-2	TGTGCCAGCAGCAGACAGGGTACCGGGGAGCTGTTTTTT	CASSRQGTGELFF
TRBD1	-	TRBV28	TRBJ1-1	TGTGCCAGCAGCCCAGGGGGTGGAGGGTACACTGAAGCTTTCTTT	CASSPGGGGYTEAFF
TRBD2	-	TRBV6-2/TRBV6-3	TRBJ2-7	TGTGCCAGCAGTAAGGGACTAGCGGGAGGCGCCAATTCCTACGAGCAGTACTTC	CASSKGLAGGANSYEQYF
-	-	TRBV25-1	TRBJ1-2	TGTGCCAGCAGCAAGGGCCGTCTGACAGGCTTAAATGGCTACACCTTC	CASSKGRLTGLNGYTF
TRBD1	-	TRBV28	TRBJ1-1	TGTGCCAGCAGTTTCCGGACAGGTGGGGGGAACTTT	CASSFRTGGGNF
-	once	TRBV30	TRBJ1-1	TGTGCCTGGACCTCCCTATTAGCAGCTTTCTTT	CAWTSLLAAFF
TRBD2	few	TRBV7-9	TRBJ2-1	TGTGCCAGCAGCTCCTCGGAACGGCGGGAGGGCTCCAATGAGCAGTTCTTC	CASSSSERREGSNEQFF
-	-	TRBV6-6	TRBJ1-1	TGTGCCAGCAGGGGGGACACTGAAGCTTTCTTT	CASRGDTEAFF
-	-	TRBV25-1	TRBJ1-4	TGTGCCAGCAGGGGGCGTGAAAAACTGTTTTTT	CASRGREKLFF
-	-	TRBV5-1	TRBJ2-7	TGCGCCAGCAGCTTGGGTGTAGCCTCCTACGAGCAGTACTTC	CASSLGVASYEQYF
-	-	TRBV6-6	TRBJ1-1	TGTGCGACGGGGGTATCGAAAGCTTTCTTT	CATGVSKAFF
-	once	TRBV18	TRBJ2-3	TGTGCCAGCTCACCACCGTTGCGGACCACAGATACGCAGTATTTT	CASSPPLRTTDTQYF
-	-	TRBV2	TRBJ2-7	TGTGCCAGCAGTGAAGCACCGGGGGACGGACTATACGAGCAGTACTTC	CASSEAPGDGLYEQYF
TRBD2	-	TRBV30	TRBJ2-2	TGTGCCTGGAGAACGACTAGCCCCGGGGAGCTGTTTTTT	CAWRTTSPGELFF
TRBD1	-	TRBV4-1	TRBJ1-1	TGCGCCAGCAGCTACTCCGGGACAGGAGGCACTGAAGCTTTCTTT	CASSYSGTGGTEAFF
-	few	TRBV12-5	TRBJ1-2	TGTGCTAGTGGTTTGCCGACCCTGGGAAGGGGGAACGGCTACACCTTC	CASGLPTLGRGNGYTF
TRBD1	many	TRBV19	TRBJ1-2	TGTGCCAGCTACGACAGGGGACGGTATGGCTACACCTTC	CASYDRGRYGYTF
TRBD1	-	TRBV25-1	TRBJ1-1	TGTGCCAGCAGTTTGGGGTCCACAGGGGTCACTGAAGCTTTCTTT	CASSLGSTGVTEAFF
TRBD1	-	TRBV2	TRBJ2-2	TGTGCAGGGACAGGGGACACCGGGGAGCTGTTTTTT	CAGTGDTGELFF
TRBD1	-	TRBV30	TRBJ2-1	TGTGCCTGGAGTACAGGGGGCATCTACAATGAGCAGTTCTTC	CAWSTGGIYNEQFF
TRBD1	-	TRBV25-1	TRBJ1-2	TGTGCCAGCAGTGAAAACAGGGGCCGGGGCTACACCTTC	CASSENRGRGYTF
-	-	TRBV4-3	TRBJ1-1	TGCGCCAGCAGCCAAGATAGAGGGGGGAGGGCTGAAGCTTTCTTT	CASSQDRGGRAEAFF
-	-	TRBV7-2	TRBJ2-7	TGTGCCAGCAGCTTATACAGTAACGCCTACGAGCAGTACTTC	CASSLYSNAYEQYF
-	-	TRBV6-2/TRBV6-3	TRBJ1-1	TGTGCCAGCAGTTACGGGGGGAGGAACACTGAAGCTTTCTTT	CASSYGGRNTEAFF
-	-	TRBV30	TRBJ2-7	TGTGCCTGGAATGTCGGGGGTTCACCGGGGCAGTACTTC	CAWNVGGSPGQYF
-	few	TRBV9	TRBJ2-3	TGTGCCAGCAGCGTAGGGGTGGGAGTGTCAGATACGCAGTATTTT	CASSVGVGVSDTQYF
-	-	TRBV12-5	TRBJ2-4	TGTGCTAGTGGTCACGGACTGGGTCGGGGAAACATTCAGTACTTC	CASGHGLGRGNIQYF
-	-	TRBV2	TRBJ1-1	TGTGCCAGCAGCCGGGGACCTACGAACACTGAAGCTTTCTTT	CASSRGPTNTEAFF
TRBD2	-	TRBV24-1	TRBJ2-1	TGTGCCACCAGTGATGGACTAGCGGGAGTAAGGGGGGCGCGGGGCAATGAGCAGTTCTTC	CATSDGLAGVRGARGNEQFF
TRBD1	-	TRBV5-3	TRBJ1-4	TGTGCCAGAAGCTTGGCCGGGACAGCCCTTTTT	CARSLAGTALF
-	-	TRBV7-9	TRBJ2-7	TGTGCCAGCAGCTCAAAGGACTTTTCCCGGTACTTC	CASSSKDFSRYF
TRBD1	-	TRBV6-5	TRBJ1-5	TGTGCCAGCAGCCGACAGGGGGCAAGAGAGCCCCAGCATTTT	CASSRQGAREPQHF
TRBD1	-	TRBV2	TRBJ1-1	TGTGCCAGCAGTGAAGTCTCAGGGGGCTTCGCGAACACTGAAGCTTTCTTT	CASSEVSGGFANTEAFF
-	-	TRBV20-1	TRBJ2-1	TGCAGTGCTAGTAGTGTTCTAGCAGACTTCTCCTACAATGAGCAGTTCTTC	CSASSVLADFSYNEQFF
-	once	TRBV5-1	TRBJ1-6	TGCGCCAGCAGCCGGATCCCGGACAGTTTCGATAATTCACCCCTCCACTTT	CASSRIPDSFDNSPLHF